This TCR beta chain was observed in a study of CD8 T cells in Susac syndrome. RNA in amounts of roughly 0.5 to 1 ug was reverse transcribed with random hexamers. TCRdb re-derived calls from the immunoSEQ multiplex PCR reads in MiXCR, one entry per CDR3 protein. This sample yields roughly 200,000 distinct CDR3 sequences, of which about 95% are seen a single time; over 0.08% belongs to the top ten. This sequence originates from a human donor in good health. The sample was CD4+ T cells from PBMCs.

The CDR3 DNA follows: TGTGCCACCAGCAGCCCCGGGACGGGAGACGAGCAGTACTTC. Amino acids: CATSSPGTGDEQYF. V usage is TRBV15 and J usage is TRBJ2-7, with D possibly being TRBD2 (6 bases). CDR1 is LNHNV and CDR2 is YYDKDF in the germline V gene (reference sequence). This CDR3 region has 14 residues. V shed 3 bases and J shed 5 bases, with 14 bases lying between them. Full variable domain (outside the CDR3, taken from reference TRBV15 and TRBJ2-7): DAMVIQNPRYQVTQFGKPVTLSCSQTLNHNVMYWYQQKSSQAPKLLFHYYDKDFNNEADTPDNFQSRRPNTSFCFLDIRSPGLGDTAMYLCATSSPGTGDEQYFGPGTRLTVT.